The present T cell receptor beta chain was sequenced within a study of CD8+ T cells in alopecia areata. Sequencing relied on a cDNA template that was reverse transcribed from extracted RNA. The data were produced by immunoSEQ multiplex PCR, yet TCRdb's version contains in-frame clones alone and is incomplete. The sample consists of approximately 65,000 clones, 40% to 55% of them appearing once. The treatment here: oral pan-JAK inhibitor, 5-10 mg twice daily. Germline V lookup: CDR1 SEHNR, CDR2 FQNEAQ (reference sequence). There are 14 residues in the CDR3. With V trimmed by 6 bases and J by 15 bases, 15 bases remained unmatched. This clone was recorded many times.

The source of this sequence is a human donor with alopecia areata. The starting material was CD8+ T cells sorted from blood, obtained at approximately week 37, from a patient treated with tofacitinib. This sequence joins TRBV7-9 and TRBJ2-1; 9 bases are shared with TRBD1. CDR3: CASSTTGGDMYLFF. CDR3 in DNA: TGTGCCAGCAGTACTACAGGGGGCGACATGTACCTGTTCTTC.